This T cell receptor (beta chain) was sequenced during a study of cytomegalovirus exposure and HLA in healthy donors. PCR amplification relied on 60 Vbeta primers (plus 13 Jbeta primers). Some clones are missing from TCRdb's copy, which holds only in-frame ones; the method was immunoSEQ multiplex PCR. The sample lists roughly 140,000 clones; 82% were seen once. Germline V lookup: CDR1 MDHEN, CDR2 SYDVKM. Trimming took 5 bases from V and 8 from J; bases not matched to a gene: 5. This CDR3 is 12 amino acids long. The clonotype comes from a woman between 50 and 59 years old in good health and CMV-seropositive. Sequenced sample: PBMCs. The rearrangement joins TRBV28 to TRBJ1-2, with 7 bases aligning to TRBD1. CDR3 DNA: TGTGCCAGCAGTAGGGACAGCCAAGGCTACACCTTC. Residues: CASSRDSQGYTF.